The 2 T cell receptor beta chains given below trace back to one sample, sequenced in a study of T-cell memory formation after mild COVID-19. TCRdb recomputed calls from the 5' RACE reads with MiXCR, one row per CDR3 protein. Found here are some 250,000 distinct CDR3 sequences, roughly 17% of them singletons; the top ten hold roughly 24%. The sample taken for sequencing was PBMCs or a T cell subset sorted from them (not recorded which). The receptors were gathered from a man aged 18 to 35 who had mild COVID-19 (a few samples of this study predate the infection). Cell type and time point are not known.

This clonotype was picked up a small number of times. This chain joins TRBV4-3 and TRBJ2-5; D is perhaps TRBD2 (5 bases). Trimming removed 0 bases at V and 1 base at J, with 6 bases between. The CDR3 loop spans 14 amino acids. The germline V gene encodes CDR1 LGHNA and CDR2 YSLEER. The CDR3 DNA follows: TGCGCCAGCAGCCAAGATGAGGGCCAAGAGACCCAGTACTTC. It encodes CASSQDEGQETQYF.

The chain couples TRBV7-2 to TRBJ1-1, with D possibly being TRBD1 (6 bases). The CDR3 loop spans 15 amino acids. Germline loops: CDR1 SGHTA, CDR2 FQGNSA. Trimming took 3 bases from V and 4 from J, leaving 15 bases between them. CDR3 protein: CASSFGPRGSTEAFF. DNA of the CDR3: TGTGCCAGCAGCTTTGGCCCCAGGGGATCCACTGAAGCTTTCTTT.